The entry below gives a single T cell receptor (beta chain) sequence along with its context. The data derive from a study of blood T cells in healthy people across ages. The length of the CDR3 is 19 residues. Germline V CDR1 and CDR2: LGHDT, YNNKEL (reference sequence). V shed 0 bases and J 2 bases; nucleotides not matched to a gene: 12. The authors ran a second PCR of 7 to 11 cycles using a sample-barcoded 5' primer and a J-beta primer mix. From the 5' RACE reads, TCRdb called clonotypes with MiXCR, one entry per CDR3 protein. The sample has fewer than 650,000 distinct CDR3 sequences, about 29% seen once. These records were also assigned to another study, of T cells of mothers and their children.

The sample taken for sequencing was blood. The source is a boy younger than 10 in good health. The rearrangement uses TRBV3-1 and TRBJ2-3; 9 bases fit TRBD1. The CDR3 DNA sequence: TGTGCCAGCAGCCAAGATGGGACAGGGTGGGGTGCAGACACAGATACGCAGTATTTT. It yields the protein CASSQDGTGWGADTDTQYF.